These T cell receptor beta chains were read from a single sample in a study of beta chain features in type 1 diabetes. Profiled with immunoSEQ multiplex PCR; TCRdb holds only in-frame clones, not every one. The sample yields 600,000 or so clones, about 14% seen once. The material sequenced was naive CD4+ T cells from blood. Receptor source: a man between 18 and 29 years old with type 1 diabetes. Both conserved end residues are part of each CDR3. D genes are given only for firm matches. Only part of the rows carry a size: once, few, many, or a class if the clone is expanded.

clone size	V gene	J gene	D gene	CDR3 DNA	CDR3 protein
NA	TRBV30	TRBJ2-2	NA	TGTGCCTGGAGGGGTGCCGGGGAGCTGTTTTTT	CAWRGAGELFF
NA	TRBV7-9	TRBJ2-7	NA	TGTGCCAGCAGCTTACCAGGACCCGCCGAGCAGTACTTC	CASSLPGPAEQYF
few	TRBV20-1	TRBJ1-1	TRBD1	TGCAGTGCCTTGGACAGGGGGAAACATTTCTTT	CSALDRGKHFF
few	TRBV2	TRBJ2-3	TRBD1	TGTGCCAGCAGGGGGACAGGTGGGACGCAGTATTTT	CASRGTGGTQYF
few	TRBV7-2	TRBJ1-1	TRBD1	TGTGCCAGCAGCCAACCAGACAGGGCGAATGAAGCTTTCTTT	CASSQPDRANEAFF
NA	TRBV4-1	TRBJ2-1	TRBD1	TGCGCCAGCAGCCAACCTGGGACAGGGCGGGGTGAGCAGTTCTTC	CASSQPGTGRGEQFF
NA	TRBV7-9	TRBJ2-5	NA	TGTGCCAGCAGCTATTCGGGGGCGGAGACCCAGTACTTC	CASSYSGAETQYF
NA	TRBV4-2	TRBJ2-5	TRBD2	TGTGCCAGCAGCCAAGATCCTAGCGGGGGTACAGAGACCCAGTACTTC	CASSQDPSGGTETQYF
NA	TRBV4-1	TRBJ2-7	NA	TGCGCCAGCAGCCCGACCAAGACTAGCTACGAGCAGTACTTC	CASSPTKTSYEQYF
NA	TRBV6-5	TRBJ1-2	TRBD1	TGTGCCAGCAAGCAGGGGGCACGAGCCTATGGCTACACCTTC	CASKQGARAYGYTF
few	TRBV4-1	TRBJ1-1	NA	TGCGCCAGCAGCCAGCGCGGGGATGACACTGAAGCTTTCTTT	CASSQRGDDTEAFF
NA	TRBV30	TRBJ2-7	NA	TGTGCCTGGAGTGGGCTACAGAACTCCTACGAGCAGTACTTC	CAWSGLQNSYEQYF
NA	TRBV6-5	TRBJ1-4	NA	TGTGCCAGCAGTTTAAGTCCCGGGACGCGAAAACTGTTTTTT	CASSLSPGTRKLFF
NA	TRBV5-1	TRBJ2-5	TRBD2	TGCGCCAGCAGCTTGTCCACGGGGGGAAATCAAGAGACCCAGTACTTC	CASSLSTGGNQETQYF
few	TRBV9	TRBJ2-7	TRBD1	TGTGCCAGCAGCCCGGGACAGGGGCCCTACGAGCAGTACTTC	CASSPGQGPYEQYF
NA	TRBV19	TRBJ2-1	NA	TGTGCCAGCCAGGCTCACGGTAGCTACCGGAATGAGCAGTTCTTC	CASQAHGSYRNEQFF
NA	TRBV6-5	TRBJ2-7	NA	TGTGCCAGCAGTGTGCGGGATGGGGAGCAGTACTTC	CASSVRDGEQYF
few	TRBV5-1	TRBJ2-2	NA	TGCGCCAGCAGCGCAAGCGACACCGGGGAGCTGTTTTTT	CASSASDTGELFF
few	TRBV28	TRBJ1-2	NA	TGTGCCAGCAGTCGGACAGTTAACTATGGCTACACCTTC	CASSRTVNYGYTF
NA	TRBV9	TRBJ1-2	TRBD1	TGTGCCAGCAGCGTGGCCCTACAGGGGAACTATGGCTACACCTTC	CASSVALQGNYGYTF
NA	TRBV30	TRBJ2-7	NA	TGTGCCGGCGCGGACAGCTCCTACGAGCAGTACTTC	CAGADSSYEQYF
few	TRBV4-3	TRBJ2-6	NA	TGCGCCAGCAGCCCGGAAGGGCCAATCTCTGGGGCCAACGTCCTGACTTTC	CASSPEGPISGANVLTF
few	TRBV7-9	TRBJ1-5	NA	TGTGCCAGCAGCTTATATGCAGGGCAAAGCAATCAGCCCCAGCATTTT	CASSLYAGQSNQPQHF
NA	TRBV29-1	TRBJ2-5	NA	TGCAGCGTTGACTTTCCGGGCCTAGAGACCCAGTACTTC	CSVDFPGLETQYF
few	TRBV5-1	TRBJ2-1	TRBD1	TGCGCCAGCAGCTTGAGACAGGGTTGGGGTGAGCAGTTCTTC	CASSLRQGWGEQFF
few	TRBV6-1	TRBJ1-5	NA	TGTGCCAGCAGAAGGGACGGGCACCTCAATCAGCCCCAGCATTTT	CASRRDGHLNQPQHF
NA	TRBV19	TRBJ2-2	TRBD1	TGTGCCAGTAGTGGACGACTTATGGGACAGCACACCGGGGAGCTGTTTTTT	CASSGRLMGQHTGELFF
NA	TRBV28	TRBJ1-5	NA	TGTGCCAGCAGTTTAAAGTCAGGGTGGAACTGGAGCAATCAGCCCCAGCATTTT	CASSLKSGWNWSNQPQHF
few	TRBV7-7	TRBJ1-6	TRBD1	TGTGCTAGCAGCTTTGAGGACAGGGACAGATTTCCCCTCCACTTT	CASSFEDRDRFPLHF
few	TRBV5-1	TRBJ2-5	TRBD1	TGCGCCAGCAGCTTGGAGGGACAGCAAGAGACCCAGTACTTC	CASSLEGQQETQYF
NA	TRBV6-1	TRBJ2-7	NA	TGTGCCAGCAGTGAATTGGACGAGCAGTACTTC	CASSELDEQYF
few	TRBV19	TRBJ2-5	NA	TGTGCCAGTACCTCTCGACCGGGACAACAAGAGACCCAGTACTTC	CASTSRPGQQETQYF
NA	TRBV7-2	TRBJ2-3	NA	TGTGCCAGCTCGGAACTCACAGATACGCAGTATTTT	CASSELTDTQYF
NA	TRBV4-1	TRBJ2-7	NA	TGCGCCAGCAGCCAAGATCTCACCCGGGGGACCTCCTACGAGCAGTACTTC	CASSQDLTRGTSYEQYF
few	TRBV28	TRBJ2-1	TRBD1	TGTGCCAGCAGCTTAGGCGGACAGGGTGTCCATGAGCAGTTCTTC	CASSLGGQGVHEQFF
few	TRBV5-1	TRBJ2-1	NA	TGCGCCAGCAGCTTGGAGGGCCACGAGCAGTTCTTC	CASSLEGHEQFF
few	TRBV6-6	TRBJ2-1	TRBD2	TGTGCCAGCAGTTACGGCCCGGGGGGTTACAATGAGCAGTTCTTC	CASSYGPGGYNEQFF
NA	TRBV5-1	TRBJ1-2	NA	TGCGCCAGCAGCTTGGATCGAGGGAACGGCTACACCTTC	CASSLDRGNGYTF
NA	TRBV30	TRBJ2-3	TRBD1	TGTGCCTTCGACAGGGATCCCACAGATACGCAGTATTTT	CAFDRDPTDTQYF
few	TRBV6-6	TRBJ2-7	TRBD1	TGTGCCAGCAGTAATAGAGGGACAGGGGGCGACGAGCAGTACTTC	CASSNRGTGGDEQYF
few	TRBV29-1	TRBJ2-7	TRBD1	TGCAGCGTAACTCAGGGGGCTATAGACTACGAGCAGTACTTC	CSVTQGAIDYEQYF
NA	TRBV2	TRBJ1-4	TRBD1	TGTGCCGGGAAACAGGGGTCCACAAATGAAAAACTGTTTTTT	CAGKQGSTNEKLFF
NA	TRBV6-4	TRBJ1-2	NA	TGTGCCAGCAGTTCGACAGCTACTGGCTACACCTTC	CASSSTATGYTF
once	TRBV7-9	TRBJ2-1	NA	TGTGCCAGCAGCTTAGAGGAGCGTTGGAATGAGCAGTTCTTC	CASSLEERWNEQFF
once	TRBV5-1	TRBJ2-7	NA	TGCGCCAGCAGCTTGTTGGCAGGACAAGCCTACGAGCAGTACTTC	CASSLLAGQAYEQYF
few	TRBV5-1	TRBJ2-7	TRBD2	TGCGCCAGCAGCTTGGGACTAGCGGGAGGCTACGAGCAGTACTTC	CASSLGLAGGYEQYF
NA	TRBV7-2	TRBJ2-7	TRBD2	TGTGCCAGCAGCTCTCAAGGTAGCGGGAGATTCGAGCAGTACTTC	CASSSQGSGRFEQYF
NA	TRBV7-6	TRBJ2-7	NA	TGTGCCAGCAGCTACGTTCTTGACTCCTCCTACGAGCAGTACTTC	CASSYVLDSSYEQYF
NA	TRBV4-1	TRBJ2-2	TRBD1	TGCGCCAGCAGCCAAGGTCGACAGGGTGACACCGGGGAGCTGTTTTTT	CASSQGRQGDTGELFF
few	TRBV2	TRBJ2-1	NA	TGTGCCAGCAGTGAAGAGGCCAGAGGCTACAATGAGCAGTTCTTC	CASSEEARGYNEQFF
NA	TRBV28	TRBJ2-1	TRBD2	TGTGCCAGCAGTCTGACTAGCGGGGGGCGTGCTGAGCAGTTCTTC	CASSLTSGGRAEQFF
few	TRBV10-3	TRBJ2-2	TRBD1	TGTGCCATCAAACGGGACAGGGGAGAAGCCGGATCCGGGGAGCTGTTTTTT	CAIKRDRGEAGSGELFF
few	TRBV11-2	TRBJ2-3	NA	TGTGCCAGCCGCTTCGTGAAGGGAGCTGGACCGGATACGCAGTATTTT	CASRFVKGAGPDTQYF
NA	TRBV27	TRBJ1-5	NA	TGTGCCAGCAGTGGAACAGACTATCAGCCCCAGCATTTT	CASSGTDYQPQHF